The source of this T cell receptor beta chain is a study of blood T cell repertoires in COVID-19. Method: immunoSEQ multiplex PCR; TCRdb's copy keeps in-frame clones and lacks some. The data show a few hundred thousand clones, around nine tenths seen once. Between the trimmed V and J ends, which lost 6 bases and 9 bases, there was a span of 12 bases. CDR1 and CDR2 (germline): SNHLY, FYNNEI. The CDR3 runs to 12 residues. Participants' reported clinical history set cohort assignment. The receptor was isolated from a woman in her 30s who had been exposed to COVID-19. The chain uses TRBV2 and TRBJ1-3, with D uncertain. Sequenced: PBMCs or T cells enriched from blood (not recorded which). CDR3 loop: CASSEQFTTIYF. DNA of the CDR3: TGTGCCAGCAGCGAACAGTTTACCACCATATATTTT.